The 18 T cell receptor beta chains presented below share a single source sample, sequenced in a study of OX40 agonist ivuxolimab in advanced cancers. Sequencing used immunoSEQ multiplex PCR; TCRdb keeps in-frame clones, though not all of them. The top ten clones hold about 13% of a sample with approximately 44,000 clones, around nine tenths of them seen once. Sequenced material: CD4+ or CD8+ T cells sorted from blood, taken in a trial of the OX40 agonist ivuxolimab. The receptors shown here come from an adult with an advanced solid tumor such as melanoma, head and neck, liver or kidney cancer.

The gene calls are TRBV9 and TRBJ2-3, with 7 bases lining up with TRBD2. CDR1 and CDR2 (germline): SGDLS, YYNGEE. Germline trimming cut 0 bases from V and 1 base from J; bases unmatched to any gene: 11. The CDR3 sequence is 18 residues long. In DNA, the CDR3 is TGTGCCAGCAGCGTAGCCCCACGGGGAGGGTTGGGCACAGATACGCAGTATTTT. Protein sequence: CASSVAPRGGLGTDTQYF.

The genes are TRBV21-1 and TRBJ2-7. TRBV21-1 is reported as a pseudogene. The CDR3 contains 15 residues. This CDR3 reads CASEGPAGRHYEQYF. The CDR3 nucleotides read TGTGCCAGCGAGGGGCCAGCAGGGCGGCACTACGAGCAGTACTTC.

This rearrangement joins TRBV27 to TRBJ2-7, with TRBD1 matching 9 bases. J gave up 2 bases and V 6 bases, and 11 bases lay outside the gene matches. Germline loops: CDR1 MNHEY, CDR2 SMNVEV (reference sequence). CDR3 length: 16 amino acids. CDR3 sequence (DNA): TGTGCCAGCAGCTTGCTGGACAGGGGCTTTACCTACGAGCAGTACTTC. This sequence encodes CASSLLDRGFTYEQYF.

This CDR3 reads CASRRGLETQYF. CDR3 nucleotides: TGTGCCAGCAGGAGGGGGCTGGAGACCCAGTACTTC. This chain links TRBV28 with TRBJ2-5, with 7 bases identical to TRBD1. With V trimmed by 6 bases and J by 5 bases, 3 bases remained unmatched. The CDR3 consists of 12 residues. Germline V gives CDR1 MDHEN, CDR2 SYDVKM.

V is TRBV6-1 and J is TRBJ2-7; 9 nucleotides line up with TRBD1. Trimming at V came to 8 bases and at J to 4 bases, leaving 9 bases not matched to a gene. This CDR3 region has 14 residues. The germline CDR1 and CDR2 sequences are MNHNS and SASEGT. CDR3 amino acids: CASSLTGGVYEQYF. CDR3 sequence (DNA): TGTGCCAGCTCCCTGACAGGGGGTGTTTACGAGCAGTACTTC.

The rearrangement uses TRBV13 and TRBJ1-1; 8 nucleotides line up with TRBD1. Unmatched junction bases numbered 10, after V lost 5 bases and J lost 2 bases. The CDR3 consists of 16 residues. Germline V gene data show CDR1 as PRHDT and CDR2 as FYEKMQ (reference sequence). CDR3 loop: CASSPDRGLPNTEAFF. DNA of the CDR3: TGTGCCAGCAGCCCCGACAGGGGACTTCCAAACACTGAAGCTTTCTTT.

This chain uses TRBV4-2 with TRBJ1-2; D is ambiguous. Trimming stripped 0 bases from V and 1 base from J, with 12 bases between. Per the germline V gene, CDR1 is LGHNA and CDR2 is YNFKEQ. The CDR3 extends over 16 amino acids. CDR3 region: CASSQDPAELNYGYTF. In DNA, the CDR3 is TGTGCCAGCAGCCAAGATCCGGCAGAGCTTAACTATGGCTACACCTTC.

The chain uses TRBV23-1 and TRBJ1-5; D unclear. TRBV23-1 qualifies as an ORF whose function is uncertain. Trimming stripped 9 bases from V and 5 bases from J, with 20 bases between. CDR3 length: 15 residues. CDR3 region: CASPAGSTADQPQHF. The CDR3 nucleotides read TGCGCCAGTCCGGCTGGTAGTACAGCTGATCAGCCCCAGCATTTT.

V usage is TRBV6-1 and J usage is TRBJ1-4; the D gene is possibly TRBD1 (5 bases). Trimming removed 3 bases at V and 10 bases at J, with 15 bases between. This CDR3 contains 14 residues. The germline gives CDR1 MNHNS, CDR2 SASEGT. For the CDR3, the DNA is TGTGCCAGCAGTGATCGGGACTTTCGCCCAAAACTGTTTTTT. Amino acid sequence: CASSDRDFRPKLFF.

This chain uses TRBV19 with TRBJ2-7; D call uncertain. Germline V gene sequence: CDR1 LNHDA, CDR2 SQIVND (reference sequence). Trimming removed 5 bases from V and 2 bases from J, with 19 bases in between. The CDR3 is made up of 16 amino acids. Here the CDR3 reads CASSPDGATFTYEQYF. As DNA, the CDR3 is TGTGCCAGTAGTCCGGACGGTGCAACCTTTACCTACGAGCAGTACTTC. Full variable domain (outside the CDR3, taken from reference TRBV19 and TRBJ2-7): DGGITQSPKYLFRKEGQNVTLSCEQNLNHDAMYWYRQDPGQGLRLIYYSQIVNDFQKGDIAEGYSVSREKKESFPLTVTSAQKNPTAFYLCASSPDGATFTYEQYFGPGTRLTVT.

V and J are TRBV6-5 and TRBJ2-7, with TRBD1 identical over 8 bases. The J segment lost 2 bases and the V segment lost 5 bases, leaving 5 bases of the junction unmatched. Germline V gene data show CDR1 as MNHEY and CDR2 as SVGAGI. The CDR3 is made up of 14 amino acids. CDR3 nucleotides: TGTGCCAGCAGTGCGACAGGGGAGGCCTACGAGCAGTACTTC. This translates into CASSATGEAYEQYF.

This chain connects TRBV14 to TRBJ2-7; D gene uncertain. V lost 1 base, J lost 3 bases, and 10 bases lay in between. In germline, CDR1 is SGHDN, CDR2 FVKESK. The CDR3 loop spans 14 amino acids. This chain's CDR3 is CASSQVHSSYEQYF. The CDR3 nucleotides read TGTGCCAGCAGCCAAGTTCACTCTAGCTACGAGCAGTACTTC. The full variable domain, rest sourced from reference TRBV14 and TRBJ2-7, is EAGVTQFPSHSVIEKGQTVTLRCDPISGHDNLYWYRRVMGKEIKFLLHFVKESKQDESGMPNNRFLAERTGGTYSTLKVQPAELEDSGVYFCASSQVHSSYEQYFGPGTRLTVT.

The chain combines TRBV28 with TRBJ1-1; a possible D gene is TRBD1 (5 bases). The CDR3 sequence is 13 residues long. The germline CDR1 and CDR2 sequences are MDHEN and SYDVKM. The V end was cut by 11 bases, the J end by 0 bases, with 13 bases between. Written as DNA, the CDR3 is TGTGCCTCACAGGTCCTCTTGAACACTGAAGCTTTCTTT. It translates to CASQVLLNTEAFF.

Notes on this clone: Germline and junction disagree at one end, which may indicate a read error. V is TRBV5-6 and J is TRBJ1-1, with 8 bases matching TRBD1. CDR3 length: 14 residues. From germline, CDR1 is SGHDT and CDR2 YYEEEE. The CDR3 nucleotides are TGCGCCAGCAGCCAACAGGGGGAGAACACTGAAGCTTTCTTT. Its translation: CASSQQGENTEAFF. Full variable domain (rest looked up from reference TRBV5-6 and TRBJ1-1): DAGVTQSPTHLIKTRGQQVTLRCSPKSGHDTVSWYQQALGQGPQFIFQYYEEEERQRGNFPDRFSGHQFPNYSSELNVNALLLGDSALYLCASSQQGENTEAFFGQGTRLTVV.

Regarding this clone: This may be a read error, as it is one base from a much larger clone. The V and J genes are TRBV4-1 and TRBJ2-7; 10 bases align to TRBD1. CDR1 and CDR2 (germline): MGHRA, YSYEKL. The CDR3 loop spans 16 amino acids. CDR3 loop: CASSQEGDRGLYGQYF. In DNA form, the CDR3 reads TGCGCCAGCAGCCAAGAAGGCGACAGGGGGCTCTACGGGCAGTACTTC.

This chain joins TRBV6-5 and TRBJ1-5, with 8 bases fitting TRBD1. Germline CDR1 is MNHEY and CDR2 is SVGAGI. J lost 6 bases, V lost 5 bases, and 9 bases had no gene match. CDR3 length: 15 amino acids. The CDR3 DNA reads TGTGCCAGCAGTACTAGAGGACAGGGAGGTCAGCCCCAGCATTTT. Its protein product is CASSTRGQGGQPQHF.

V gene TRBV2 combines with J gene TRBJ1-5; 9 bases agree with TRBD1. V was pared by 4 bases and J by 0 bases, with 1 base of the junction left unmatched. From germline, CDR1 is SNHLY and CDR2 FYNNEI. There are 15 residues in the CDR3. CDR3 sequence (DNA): TGTGCCAGCAGTGGGGACAGGGTTAGCAATCAGCCCCAGCATTTT. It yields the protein CASSGDRVSNQPQHF.

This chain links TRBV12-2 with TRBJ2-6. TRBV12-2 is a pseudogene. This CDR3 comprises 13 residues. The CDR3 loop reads CASSPSGANVLTF. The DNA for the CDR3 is TGTGCCAGCAGCCCGTCGGGGGCCAACGTCCTGACTTTC.